The 32 T cell receptor beta chains reported below all come from one sample, sequenced in a study of T cell changes during pregnancy in multiple sclerosis. Libraries were prepared by immunoSEQ multiplex PCR; TCRdb keeps only in-frame clonotypes and omits some of them. The sample yields more than 35,000 clones, more than 75% seen once. Sequencing used CD4+ T cells from peripheral blood mononuclear cells, obtained in the first trimester of pregnancy. These receptors all stem from a female donor with multiple sclerosis, enrolled in a pregnancy study.

The genes are TRBV11-2 and TRBJ2-7, with a tentative D call TRBD1 (6 bases). There are 14 residues in the CDR3. Germline V CDR1 and CDR2: SGHAT, FQNNGV. The V gene lost 6 bases and the J gene lost 3 bases, with 15 bases spanning the gap. DNA for the CDR3: TGTGCCAGCAGTAACGGAGGACAGCTCTACGAGCAGTACTTC. Amino acids: CASSNGGQLYEQYF.

The rearrangement links TRBV6-1 to TRBJ1-6; 11 nucleotides match TRBD1. The germline gives CDR1 MNHNS, CDR2 SASEGT. After removal of 6 bases from V and 9 bases from J, the junction contained 7 bases not matched to a gene. The CDR3 runs 15 residues. In nucleotides, the CDR3 is TGTGCCAGCAGAGATGGGACAGGGGGACGTTCACCCCTCCACTTT. Amino acids: CASRDGTGGRSPLHF.

V gene TRBV6-6 combines with J gene TRBJ2-7; 11 positions match TRBD2. Trimming took 2 bases from V and 5 from J; bases not matched to a gene: 8. This CDR3 spans 16 amino acids. CDR1 and CDR2 (germline): MNHNY, SVGAGI (reference sequence). The chain's CDR3 is CASSYPRLAGQNEQYF. The CDR3 DNA reads TGTGCCAGCAGTTACCCTAGACTAGCGGGACAGAACGAGCAGTACTTC.

This rearrangement joins TRBV4-2 to TRBJ2-4; 7 bases agree with TRBD1. The CDR3 spans 13 residues. Germline assignment: CDR1 LGHNA and CDR2 YNFKEQ. V shed 3 bases, J shed 7 bases, and the junction held 3 bases outside the gene matches. CDR3 in DNA: TGTGCCAGCAGCCAGGACAGGATGAACATTCAGTACTTC. This encodes CASSQDRMNIQYF.

This chain uses TRBV9 with TRBJ2-5; TRBD2 matches at 8 bases. Germline lookup yields CDR1 SGDLS and CDR2 YYNGEE. Trimming took 0 bases from V and 0 from J; bases not matched to a gene: 1. This CDR3 spans 15 amino acids. Here the CDR3 reads CASSVGSGNQETQYF. CDR3 sequence (DNA): TGTGCCAGCAGCGTAGGTAGCGGGAACCAAGAGACCCAGTACTTC.

The V and J genes are TRBV9 and TRBJ2-5; D remains ambiguous. V dropped 4 bases and J dropped 5 bases, with 12 bases sitting between them. The germline V gene encodes CDR1 SGDLS and CDR2 YYNGEE. The CDR3 sequence is 13 residues long. The CDR3 region has the DNA TGTGCCAGCAGCTTTAGCATTGGGGAGACCCAGTACTTC. Translation: CASSFSIGETQYF. Complete variable domain (other parts from reference TRBV9 and TRBJ2-5): DSGVTQTPKHLITATGQRVTLRCSPRSGDLSVYWYQQSLDQGLQFLIQYYNGEERAKGNILERFSAQQFPDLHSELNLSSLELGDSALYFCASSFSIGETQYFGPGTRLLVL.

V gene TRBV19 combines with J gene TRBJ1-2; weak D call: TRBD1 (6 bases). The CDR3 totals 13 residues. Trimming removed 7 bases from V and 3 bases from J, with 12 bases in between. Germline lookup yields CDR1 LNHDA and CDR2 SQIVND (reference sequence). CDR3 residues: CASKRGLDYGYTF. In DNA, the CDR3 is TGTGCCAGTAAGCGGGGGCTCGACTATGGCTACACCTTC. Together with reference TRBV19 and TRBJ1-2, the CDR3 gives the full variable domain: DGGITQSPKYLFRKEGQNVTLSCEQNLNHDAMYWYRQDPGQGLRLIYYSQIVNDFQKGDIAEGYSVSREKKESFPLTVTSAQKNPTAFYLCASKRGLDYGYTFGSGTRLTVV.

In its sample, this clone was seen once. The chain recombines TRBV19 with TRBJ1-6; D unclear. This CDR3 contains 15 residues. Trimming shortened V by 5 bases and J by 6 bases, and 14 bases separated the two germline ends. Germline CDR1 is LNHDA and CDR2 is SQIVND (reference sequence). CDR3 sequence (DNA): TGTGCCAGTAGTCTGTTTTCGTCAGTTAATTCACCCCTCCACTTT. Translating it yields CASSLFSSVNSPLHF.

The V call is TRBV5-1, the J call TRBJ2-2; tentative D call: TRBD2 (6 bases). Trimming stripped 3 bases from V and 5 bases from J, with 8 bases between. Germline CDR1 and CDR2: SGHRS and YFSETQ. The CDR3 consists of 13 residues. For the CDR3, the DNA is TGCGCCAGCAGCTCCGGGACTACCGGGGAGCTGTTTTTT. Its translation is CASSSGTTGELFF.

The chain joins TRBV5-1 to TRBJ2-3, with 9 positions matching TRBD1. V lost 4 bases to trimming and J lost 6 bases; unmatched junction nucleotides: 6. The germline V gene encodes CDR1 SGHRS and CDR2 YFSETQ. This CDR3 spans 14 amino acids. The CDR3 loop is CASSPGQGRDTQYF. CDR3 nucleotide sequence: TGCGCCAGCAGCCCCGGACAGGGGCGGGATACGCAGTATTTT.

The V call is TRBV27, the J call TRBJ1-1, with unresolved D. With 2 bases removed from V and 4 bases from J, the gap between germline ends came to 11 bases. This CDR3 is 14 amino acids long. Germline CDR1 and CDR2: MNHEY and SMNVEV (reference sequence). The CDR3 region is CASSLSIPGTEAFF. The CDR3, as DNA: TGTGCCAGCAGTTTAAGCATACCGGGCACTGAAGCTTTCTTT.

This clone was picked up one time. The chain links TRBV19 to TRBJ1-1; possibly TRBD1 for D (6 bases). The V gene's germline CDR1 is LNHDA and CDR2 SQIVND (reference sequence). This CDR3 region has 14 residues. V was trimmed by 0 bases and J by 2 bases, leaving 7 bases between them. The CDR3 region is CASSIDRGNTEAFF. CDR3 DNA sequence: TGTGCCAGTAGTATAGACAGGGGCAACACTGAAGCTTTCTTT.

The chain joins TRBV6-1 to TRBJ2-5, with 8 positions matching TRBD2. In germline, CDR1 is MNHNS, CDR2 SASEGT. The CDR3 runs 15 residues. With V trimmed by 9 bases and J by 4 bases, 13 bases remained unmatched. CDR3 nucleotides: TGTGCCAGTTCCGACCCGGGGGGGCTCGGAGAGACCCAGTACTTC. It specifies CASSDPGGLGETQYF.

The chain combines TRBV28 with TRBJ2-2; TRBD2 matches 7 bases. The germline CDR1 and CDR2 sequences are MDHEN and SYDVKM. The CDR3 spans 16 residues. Trimming cost V 2 bases and J 0 bases; bases outside gene matches: 3. This CDR3 is CASSLGLAANTGELFF. DNA of the CDR3: TGTGCCAGCAGTTTAGGCCTAGCGGCGAACACCGGGGAGCTGTTTTTT.

The rearrangement links TRBV5-1 to TRBJ1-5; D call uncertain. The CDR3 spans 14 residues. Trimming took 0 bases from V and 7 from J, leaving 11 bases between them. Germline V lookup: CDR1 SGHRS, CDR2 YFSETQ. CDR3 loop: CASSLEGRGQPQHF. CDR3 DNA sequence: TGCGCCAGCAGCTTGGAGGGAAGAGGGCAGCCCCAGCATTTT.

V usage is TRBV10-3 and J usage is TRBJ2-3; perhaps TRBD2 as D (6 bases). The CDR3 has 15 amino acids. V was clipped by 5 bases and J by 2 bases, with 14 bases between them. Germline V gene data show CDR1 as ENHRY and CDR2 as SYGVKD. CDR3 bases: TGTGCCATCAGTAGCCGGGGGACCCTCACAGATACGCAGTATTTT. It yields the protein CAISSRGTLTDTQYF.

The chain employs TRBV9 and TRBJ2-1; D is perhaps TRBD2 (5 bases). Germline CDR1 and CDR2: SGDLS and YYNGEE. This CDR3 is built from 18 residues. Trimming pared 0 bases from V and 0 bases from J, leaving 16 bases between. CDR3 coding DNA: TGTGCCAGCAGCGTAGCAACTAACACTAGGGACTCCTACAATGAGCAGTTCTTC. Its translation: CASSVATNTRDSYNEQFF.

This chain links TRBV28 with TRBJ2-2; TRBD1 matches 7 bases. V lost 2 bases to trimming and J lost 0 bases; unmatched junction nucleotides: 3. The CDR3 runs 16 residues. Germline loops: CDR1 MDHEN, CDR2 SYDVKM. CDR3 sequence: CASSLTGQTNTGELFF. DNA for the CDR3: TGTGCCAGCAGTTTAACGGGACAGACGAACACCGGGGAGCTGTTTTTT.

V is TRBV4-2 and J is TRBJ2-1; 7 nucleotides align to TRBD2. V trimming: 6 bases; J trimming: 10 bases; junction bases outside the gene matches: 24. The CDR3 runs to 18 residues. Germline loops: CDR1 LGHNA, CDR2 YNFKEQ. CDR3 DNA: TGTGCCAGCAGTCGTTTAGAGGGCGGGAGCAGTGGGATTGGAGAGCAGTTCTTC. As protein: CASSRLEGGSSGIGEQFF.

The CDR3 reads CASSQDPGSGRGEQFF. The CDR3 DNA is TGTGCCAGCAGCCAAGATCCCGGGAGCGGGAGAGGTGAGCAGTTCTTC. The gene calls are TRBV14 and TRBJ2-1; TRBD2 aligns across 8 bases. Germline V gene sequence: CDR1 SGHDN, CDR2 FVKESK. This CDR3 is built from 16 residues. Trimming cost V 0 bases and J 9 bases; bases outside gene matches: 10.

This clone appeared a single time. The V call is TRBV6-5, the J call TRBJ2-1; TRBD2 agrees at 12 bases. Trimming took 4 bases from V and 2 from J; bases not matched to a gene: 3. This CDR3 spans 16 amino acids. Germline V gene sequence: CDR1 MNHEY, CDR2 SVGAGI. The CDR3 here is CASSSASGRAYNEQFF. The DNA of the CDR3 is TGTGCCAGCAGTTCGGCTAGCGGGAGGGCCTACAATGAGCAGTTCTTC.

V usage is TRBV29-1 and J usage is TRBJ1-2; D is unresolved. CDR1 and CDR2 from the germline V gene are SQVTM and ANQGSEA. This CDR3 has 12 amino acids. Deletions cut 0 bases from V and 10 bases from J, with 12 bases between. Written as DNA, the CDR3 is TGCAGCGTTGAAGAGCCGGGAGCAGTCTACACCTTC. Translating gives CSVEEPGAVYTF.

The genes are TRBV30 and TRBJ2-3; TRBD2 matches at 11 bases. CDR3 length: 16 amino acids. V shed 0 bases, J shed 3 bases, and the junction held 5 bases outside the gene matches. Germline lookup yields CDR1 GTSNPN and CDR2 SVGIG (reference sequence). The CDR3 is CAWSVASGGSTDTQYF. The DNA for the CDR3 is TGTGCCTGGAGTGTAGCTAGCGGGGGGTCTACAGATACGCAGTATTTT.

The chain joins TRBV9 to TRBJ2-2, with 7 bases aligning to TRBD2. Trimming removed 2 bases from V and 4 bases from J; junction bases left unmatched: 11. The germline V gene has CDR1 SGDLS and CDR2 YYNGEE. The CDR3 is 17 residues long. In nucleotides, the CDR3 is TGTGCCAGCAGCGTGACCCCCCCACTAGCGTCCACCGGGGAGCTGTTTTTT. It yields the protein CASSVTPPLASTGELFF.

The gene calls are TRBV15 and TRBJ1-2; maybe TRBD1 (5 bases). Germline-derived CDR1 and CDR2 are LNHNV and YYDKDF (reference sequence). V was cut by 1 base and J by 2 bases, with 8 bases left in between. The CDR3 extends over 14 amino acids. CDR3 region: CATSRGSGNYGYTF. DNA for the CDR3: TGTGCCACCAGCAGAGGATCAGGGAACTATGGCTACACCTTC.

The V call is TRBV5-4, the J call TRBJ1-4, with D perhaps matching TRBD1 (6 bases). V was pared by 7 bases and J by 8 bases, with 15 bases between. The CDR3 consists of 13 residues. CDR1 is SGHNT and CDR2 is YYREEE in the germline V gene (reference sequence). The CDR3 DNA reads TGTGCCAGCGGCGGGCAAACAGGGGAAAAACTGTTTTTT. This codes for CASGGQTGEKLFF.

The chain recombines TRBV6-6 with TRBJ1-5, with 9 bases identical to TRBD1. Germline trimming cut 1 base from V and 6 bases from J; bases unmatched to any gene: 4. The germline V gene has CDR1 MNHNY and CDR2 SVGAGI (reference sequence). This CDR3 spans 15 amino acids. CDR3 nucleotides: TGTGCCAGCAGTTACTTAGGGACAGGGAGTCAGCCCCAGCATTTT. Encoded protein: CASSYLGTGSQPQHF.

J is TRBJ2-7 and V is TRBV9; 8 bases map to TRBD1. The CDR3 loop spans 16 amino acids. Germline V gene lookup returns CDR1 SGDLS and CDR2 YYNGEE. Trimming at V came to 4 bases and at J to 0 bases, leaving 9 bases not matched to a gene. The CDR3 coding sequence is TGTGCCAGCAGCAAAACAGGGGGTAGCGGCTCCTACGAGCAGTACTTC. Protein: CASSKTGGSGSYEQYF.

The V and J genes are TRBV6-1 and TRBJ1-2; D not resolved. V was shortened by 0 bases and J by 8 bases, with 7 bases between the two germline ends. The CDR3 is 12 amino acids. Germline loops: CDR1 MNHNS, CDR2 SASEGT. The CDR3: CASSEAGRGYTF. CDR3 in DNA: TGTGCCAGCAGTGAAGCTGGGAGAGGCTACACCTTC.

This clone was detected only once. In nucleotides, the CDR3 is TGTGCCAGCAGCCGGCGGGACCTGAACACTGAAGCTTTCTTT. Its protein product is CASSRRDLNTEAFF. This chain uses TRBV6-5 with TRBJ1-1, with D possibly TRBD1 on 5 matching bases. Trimming pared 6 bases from V and 0 bases from J, leaving 11 bases between. This CDR3 spans 14 amino acids. Germline V gives CDR1 MNHEY, CDR2 SVGAGI.

The sample holds one count of this clone. The chain combines TRBV27 with TRBJ1-2; no firm D call. CDR3 length equals 14 residues. CDR1 is MNHEY and CDR2 is SMNVEV in the germline V gene (reference sequence). V lost 2 bases to trimming and J lost 4 bases, with 11 bases between them. The CDR3 loop is CASSLAPGTYGYTF. CDR3 nucleotide sequence: TGTGCCAGCAGTTTAGCTCCAGGAACCTATGGCTACACCTTC.

V is TRBV11-3 and J is TRBJ2-2; no firm D call. CDR1 is SGHNT, CDR2 YENEEA, per germline. Trimming removed 5 bases at V and 2 bases at J, with 6 bases between. The CDR3 is 13 residues long. CDR3 amino acids: CASSPYNTGELFF. The CDR3 nucleotides are TGTGCCAGCAGCCCCTATAACACCGGGGAGCTGTTTTTT.